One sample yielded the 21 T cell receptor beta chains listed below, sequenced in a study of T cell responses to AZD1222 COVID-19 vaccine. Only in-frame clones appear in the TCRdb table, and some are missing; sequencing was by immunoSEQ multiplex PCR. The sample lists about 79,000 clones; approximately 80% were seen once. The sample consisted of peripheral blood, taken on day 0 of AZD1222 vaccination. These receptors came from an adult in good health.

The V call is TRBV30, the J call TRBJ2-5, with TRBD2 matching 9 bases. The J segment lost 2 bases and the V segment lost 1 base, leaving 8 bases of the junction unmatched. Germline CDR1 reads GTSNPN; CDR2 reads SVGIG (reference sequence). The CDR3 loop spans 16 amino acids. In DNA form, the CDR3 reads TGTGCCTGGAGTGAAGGTAACGGACTAGCGCAAGAGACCCAGTACTTC. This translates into CAWSEGNGLAQETQYF.

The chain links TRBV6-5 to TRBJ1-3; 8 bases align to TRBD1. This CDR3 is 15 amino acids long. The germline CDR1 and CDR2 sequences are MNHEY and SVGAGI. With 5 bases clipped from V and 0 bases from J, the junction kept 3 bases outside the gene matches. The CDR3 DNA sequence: TGTGCCAGCAGTCTTACAGGGGGCTCTGGAAACACCATATATTTT. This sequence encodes CASSLTGGSGNTIYF.

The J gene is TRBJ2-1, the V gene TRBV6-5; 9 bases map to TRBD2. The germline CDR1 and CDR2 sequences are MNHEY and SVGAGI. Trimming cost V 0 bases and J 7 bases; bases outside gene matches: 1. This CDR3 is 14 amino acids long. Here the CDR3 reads CASSYSSGGNEQFF. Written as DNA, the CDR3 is TGTGCCAGCAGTTACTCTAGCGGGGGAAATGAGCAGTTCTTC.

Here the CDR3 DNA reads TGTGCCAGCAGTTTTAGAGGCCGAAGGGCCCCCTCTGGGGCCAACGTCCTGACTTTC. This sequence encodes CASSFRGRRAPSGANVLTF. The genes are TRBV7-9 and TRBJ2-6; D gene ambiguous. Looked up from germline, CDR1 is SEHNR and CDR2 is FQNEAQ (reference sequence). Trimming removed 6 bases from V and 0 bases from J, with 21 bases in between. The CDR3 is 19 residues long.

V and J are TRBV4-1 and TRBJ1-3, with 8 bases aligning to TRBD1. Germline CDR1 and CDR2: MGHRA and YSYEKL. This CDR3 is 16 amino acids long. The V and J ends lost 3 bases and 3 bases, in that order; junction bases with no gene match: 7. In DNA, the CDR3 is TGCGCCAGCAGCCAGACGGACAGGGTGATTGGAAACACCATATATTTT. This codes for CASSQTDRVIGNTIYF.

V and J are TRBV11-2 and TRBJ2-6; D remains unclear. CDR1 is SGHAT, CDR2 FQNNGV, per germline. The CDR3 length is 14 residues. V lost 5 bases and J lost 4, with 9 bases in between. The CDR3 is CASSINFGANVLTF. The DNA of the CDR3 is TGTGCCAGCAGCATAAACTTCGGGGCCAACGTCCTGACTTTC.

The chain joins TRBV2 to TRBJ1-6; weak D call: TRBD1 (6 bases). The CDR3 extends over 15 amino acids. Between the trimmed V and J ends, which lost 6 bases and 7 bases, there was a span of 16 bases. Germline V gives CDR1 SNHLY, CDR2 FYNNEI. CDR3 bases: TGTGCCAGCAGCCAAACACAGGGTTGGAATTCACCCCTCCACTTT. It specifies CASSQTQGWNSPLHF.

The CDR3 is CASSLIGGGPYEQYF. CDR3 DNA: TGTGCCAGCAGCCTAATTGGGGGAGGGCCCTACGAGCAGTACTTC. The chain joins TRBV2 to TRBJ2-7, with 7 positions matching TRBD2. CDR1 is SNHLY and CDR2 is FYNNEI in the germline V gene. The CDR3 is 15 residues long. The J segment lost 2 bases and the V segment lost 6 bases, leaving 10 bases of the junction unmatched.

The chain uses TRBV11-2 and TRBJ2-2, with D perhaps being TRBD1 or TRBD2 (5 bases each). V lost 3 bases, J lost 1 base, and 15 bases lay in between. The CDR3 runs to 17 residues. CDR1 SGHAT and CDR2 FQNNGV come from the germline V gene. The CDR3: CASSFRDRYRNTGELFF. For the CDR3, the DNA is TGTGCCAGCAGCTTCCGGGACCGATACCGGAACACCGGGGAGCTGTTTTTT.

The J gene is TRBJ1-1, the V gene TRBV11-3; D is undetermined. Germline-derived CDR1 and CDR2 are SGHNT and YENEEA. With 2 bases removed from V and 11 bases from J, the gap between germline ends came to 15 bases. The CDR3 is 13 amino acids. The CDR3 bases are TGTGCCAGCAGCTTAACCCAGAGCAGTAGGGCTTTCTTT. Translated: CASSLTQSSRAFF.

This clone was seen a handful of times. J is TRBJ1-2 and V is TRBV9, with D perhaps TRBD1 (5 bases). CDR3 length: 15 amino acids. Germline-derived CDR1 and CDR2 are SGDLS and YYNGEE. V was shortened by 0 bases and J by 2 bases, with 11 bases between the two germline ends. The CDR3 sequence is CASSVASGVNYGYTF. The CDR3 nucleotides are TGTGCCAGCAGCGTAGCTTCGGGGGTAAACTATGGCTACACCTTC.

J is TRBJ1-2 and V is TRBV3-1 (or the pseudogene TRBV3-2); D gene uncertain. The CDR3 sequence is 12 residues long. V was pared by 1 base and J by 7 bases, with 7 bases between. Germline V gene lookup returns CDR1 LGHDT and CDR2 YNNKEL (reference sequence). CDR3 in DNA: TGTGCCAGCAGCCAAGTTCTCGTTGGCTACACCTTC. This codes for CASSQVLVGYTF.

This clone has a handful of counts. CDR3 nucleotides: TGTGCCAGCAGTCACCAGGGGGCATCAGGAAACACCATATATTTT. Its translation: CASSHQGASGNTIYF. This chain links TRBV6-5 with TRBJ1-3; 8 bases align to TRBD1. With 5 bases clipped from V and 4 bases from J, the junction kept 7 bases outside the gene matches. This CDR3 has 15 residues. Looked up from germline, CDR1 is MNHEY and CDR2 is SVGAGI.

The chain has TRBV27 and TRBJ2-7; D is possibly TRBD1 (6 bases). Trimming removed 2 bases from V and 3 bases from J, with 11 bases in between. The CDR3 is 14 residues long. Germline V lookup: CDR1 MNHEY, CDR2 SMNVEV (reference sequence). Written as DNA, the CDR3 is TGTGCCAGCAGTTTAGGGGGCTTTTACTACGAGCAGTACTTC. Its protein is CASSLGGFYYEQYF.

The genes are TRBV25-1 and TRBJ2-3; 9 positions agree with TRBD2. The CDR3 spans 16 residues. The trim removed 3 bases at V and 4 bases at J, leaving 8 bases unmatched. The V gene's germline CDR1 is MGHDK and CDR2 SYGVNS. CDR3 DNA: TGTGCCAGCAGTGATCCTAGCGGGACCCGACCAGATACGCAGTATTTT. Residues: CASSDPSGTRPDTQYF.

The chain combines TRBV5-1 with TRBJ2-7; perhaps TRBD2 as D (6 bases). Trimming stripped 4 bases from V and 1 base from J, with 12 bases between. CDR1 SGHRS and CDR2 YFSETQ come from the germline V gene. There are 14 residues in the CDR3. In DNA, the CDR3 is TGCGCCAGCAGCCGGGACTCAAATTCCTACGAGCAGTACTTC. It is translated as CASSRDSNSYEQYF.

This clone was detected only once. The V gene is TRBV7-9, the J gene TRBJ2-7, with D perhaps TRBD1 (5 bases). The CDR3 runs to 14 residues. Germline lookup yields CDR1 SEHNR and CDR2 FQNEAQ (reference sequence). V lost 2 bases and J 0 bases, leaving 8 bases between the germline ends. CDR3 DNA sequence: TGTGCCAGCAGCTTATTTGACAGCTCCTACGAGCAGTACTTC. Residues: CASSLFDSSYEQYF.

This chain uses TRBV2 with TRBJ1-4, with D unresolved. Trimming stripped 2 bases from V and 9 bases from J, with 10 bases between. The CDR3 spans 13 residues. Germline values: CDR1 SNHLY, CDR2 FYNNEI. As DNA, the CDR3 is TGTGCCAGCAGTGAAACGGGGAACCAAAAACTGTTTTTT. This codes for CASSETGNQKLFF.

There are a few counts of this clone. CDR3 residues: CASSQFVDRYYEQYF. The CDR3 coding sequence is TGCGCCAGCAGCCAATTCGTGGACCGGTACTACGAGCAGTACTTC. V and J are TRBV4-1 and TRBJ2-7; D not resolved. V lost 2 bases and J lost 3, with 14 bases in between. The CDR3 loop spans 15 amino acids. Germline CDR1 and CDR2: MGHRA and YSYEKL.

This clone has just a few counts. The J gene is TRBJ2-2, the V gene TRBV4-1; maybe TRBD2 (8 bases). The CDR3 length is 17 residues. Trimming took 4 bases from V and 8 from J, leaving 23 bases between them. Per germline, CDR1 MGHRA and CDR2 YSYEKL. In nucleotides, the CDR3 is TGCGCCAGCAGCCGAAGCCCGGGTAGCGGGACAGATGGGGAGCTGTTTTTT. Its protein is CASSRSPGSGTDGELFF.

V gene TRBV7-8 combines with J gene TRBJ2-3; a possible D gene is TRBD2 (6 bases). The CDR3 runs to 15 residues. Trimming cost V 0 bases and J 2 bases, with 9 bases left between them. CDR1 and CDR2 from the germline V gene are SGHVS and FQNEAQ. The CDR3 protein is CASSLAGGFTDTQYF. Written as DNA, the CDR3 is TGTGCCAGCAGCTTAGCGGGGGGATTCACAGATACGCAGTATTTT. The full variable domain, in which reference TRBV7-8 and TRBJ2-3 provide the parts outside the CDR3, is GAGVSQSPRYKVAKRGQDVALRCDPISGHVSLFWYQQALGQGPEFLTYFQNEAQLDKSGLPSDRFFAERPEGSVSTLKIQRTQQEDSAVYLCASSLAGGFTDTQYFGPGTRLTVL.